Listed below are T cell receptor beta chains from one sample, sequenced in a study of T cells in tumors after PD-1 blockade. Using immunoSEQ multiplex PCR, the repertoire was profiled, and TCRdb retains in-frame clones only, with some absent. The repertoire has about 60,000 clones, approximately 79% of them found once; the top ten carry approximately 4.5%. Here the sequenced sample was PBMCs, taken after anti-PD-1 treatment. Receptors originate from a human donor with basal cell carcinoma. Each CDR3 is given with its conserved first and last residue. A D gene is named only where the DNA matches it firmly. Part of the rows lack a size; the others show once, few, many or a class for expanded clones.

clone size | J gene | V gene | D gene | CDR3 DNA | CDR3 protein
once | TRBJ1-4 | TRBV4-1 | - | TGCGCCAGCAGCCCGGACGGTCCTAATGAAAAACTGTTTTTT | CASSPDGPNEKLFF
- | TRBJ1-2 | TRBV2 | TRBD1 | TGTGCCAGCAGTGAAAAACAGGGGAAAGATGGCTACACCTTC | CASSEKQGKDGYTF
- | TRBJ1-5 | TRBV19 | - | TGTGCCAGTAGTATGGTTCGGGGCGATCAGCCCCAGCATTTT | CASSMVRGDQPQHF
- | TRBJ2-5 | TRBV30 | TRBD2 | TGTGCCGCGGGGGGGGGATTAAAGACCCAGTACTTC | CAAGGGLKTQYF
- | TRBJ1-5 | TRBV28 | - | TGTGCCAGCAGGGGCGGTAGCAATCAGCCCCAGCATTTT | CASRGGSNQPQHF
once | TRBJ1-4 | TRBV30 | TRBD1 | TGTGCCTGGAGCGCTGATACAGGGGCAGGAGAAAAACTGTTTTTT | CAWSADTGAGEKLFF
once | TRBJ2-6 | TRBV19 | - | TGTGCCAGTATGGGGGGACAGACCGGCTCTGGGGCCAACGTCCTGACTTTC | CASMGGQTGSGANVLTF
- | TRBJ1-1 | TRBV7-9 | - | TGTGCCAGCAGCTTTACAGAGAACACTGAAGCTTTCTTT | CASSFTENTEAFF
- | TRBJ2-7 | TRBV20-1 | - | TGCAGTGCTAGAGATGACTACGAGCAGTACTTC | CSARDDYEQYF
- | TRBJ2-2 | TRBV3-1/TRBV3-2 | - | TGTGCCAGCAGGTCGGGCAGTGGGAACACCGGGGAGCTGTTTTTT | CASRSGSGNTGELFF
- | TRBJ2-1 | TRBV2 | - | TGTGCCAGCAGTCCCCAGCCACTACAGAGCTCCTACAATGAGCAGTTCTTC | CASSPQPLQSSYNEQFF
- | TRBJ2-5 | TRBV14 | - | TGTGCCAGCAGCCCATTAGGAGGGGGTCCCCAAGAGACCCAGTACTTC | CASSPLGGGPQETQYF
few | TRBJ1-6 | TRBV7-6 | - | TGTGCCAGCAGCTTACAGGGAGGTTATTCACCCCTCCACTTT | CASSLQGGYSPLHF
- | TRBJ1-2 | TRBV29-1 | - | TGCAGCGGCCGGGACTTTTATGGCTACACCTTC | CSGRDFYGYTF
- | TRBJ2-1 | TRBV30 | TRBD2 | TGTGCCTGGAGTCCCGGACTAGCGGGGGGGCCGGACAATGAGCAGTTCTTC | CAWSPGLAGGPDNEQFF
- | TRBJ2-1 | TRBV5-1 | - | TGCGCCAGCAGCCCCGACAGGACATCCTACAATGAGCAGTTCTTC | CASSPDRTSYNEQFF
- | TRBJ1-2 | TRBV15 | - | TGTGCCACCAGCAGAGAGGGACGGTGGGGGGAAAACCGGGCCTATGGCTACACCTTC | CATSREGRWGENRAYGYTF
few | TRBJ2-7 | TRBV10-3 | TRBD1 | TGTGCCACCGATAAGGGGGACAGGCAGATCTACGAGCAGTACTTC | CATDKGDRQIYEQYF
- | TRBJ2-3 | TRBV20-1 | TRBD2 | TGCAGTGCTAGTTTGCCTAGCGGGAGCACAGATACGCAGTATTTT | CSASLPSGSTDTQYF
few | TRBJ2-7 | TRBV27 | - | TGTGCCAGCAGTTCGGTGGGGGGCTTTAGCTCCTACGAGCAGTACTTC | CASSSVGGFSSYEQYF
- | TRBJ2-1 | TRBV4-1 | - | TGCGCCAGCAGCCAAGAACAGTACAATGAGCAGTTCTTC | CASSQEQYNEQFF
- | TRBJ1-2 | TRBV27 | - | TGTGCCAGCAGTTTTATAGTAAGAACACGCACGGATCCCTATGGCTACACCTTC | CASSFIVRTRTDPYGYTF
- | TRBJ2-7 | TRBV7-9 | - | TGTGCCAGCAGCCAAACAGGGTACGAGCAGTACTTC | CASSQTGYEQYF
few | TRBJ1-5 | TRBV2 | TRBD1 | TGTGCCAGTCGTCCGGGACAGGGCAATCAGCCCCAGCATTTT | CASRPGQGNQPQHF
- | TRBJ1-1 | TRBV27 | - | TGTGCCAGCAGTCTCCCAGTCGTTACTGAAGCTTTCTTT | CASSLPVVTEAFF
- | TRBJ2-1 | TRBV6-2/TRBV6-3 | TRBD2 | TGTGCCAGCAGTTACCAGCGGGGGGGGACTGAGCAGTTCTTC | CASSYQRGGTEQFF
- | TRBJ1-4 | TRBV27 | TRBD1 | TGTGCCAGCAGTTTGGGACAGGGGGGTGAAAAACTGTTTTTT | CASSLGQGGEKLFF
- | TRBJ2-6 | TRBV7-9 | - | TGTGCCAGCAGCTTAGCTGGGGGTGCAATGATCTCTGGGGCCAACGTCCTGACTTTC | CASSLAGGAMISGANVLTF
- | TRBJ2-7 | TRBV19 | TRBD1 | TGTGCCAGTAGTCTCTCGGGGACAGGGGTTTACGAGCAGTACTTC | CASSLSGTGVYEQYF
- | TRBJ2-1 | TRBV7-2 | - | TGTGCCAGCAGCCCCTTCCGGGACAACAACAATGAGCAGTTCTTC | CASSPFRDNNNEQFF
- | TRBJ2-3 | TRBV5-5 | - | TGTGCCAGTTCCAGGGATACAGATACGCAGTATTTT | CASSRDTDTQYF
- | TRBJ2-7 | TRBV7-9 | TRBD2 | TGTGCCAGCAGCCAACTAGCGGGACCCGAGCAGTACTTC | CASSQLAGPEQYF
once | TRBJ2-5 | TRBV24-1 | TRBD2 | TGTGCCACCAGTGATTTGTCTAGCGGGGGGGCCGGGGAGACCCAGTACTTC | CATSDLSSGGAGETQYF
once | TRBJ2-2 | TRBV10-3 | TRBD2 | TGTGCCATCAGAAAGAGCTCCACGGGGGGGGGTACCGGGGAGCTGTTTTTT | CAIRKSSTGGGTGELFF
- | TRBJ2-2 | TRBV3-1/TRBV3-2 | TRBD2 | TGTGCCAGCAGCCAAGGGTCGGGGACTAGCGCGGCCGGGGAGCTGTTTTTT | CASSQGSGTSAAGELFF
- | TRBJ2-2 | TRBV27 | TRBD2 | TGTGCCAGCAGTTTAAAACCCGGGGGGGGCGACACCGGGGAGCTGTTTTTT | CASSLKPGGGDTGELFF
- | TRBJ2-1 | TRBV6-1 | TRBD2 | TGTGCCAGCAGTGGTTCGAGCGGGGGGGCCTACAATGAGCAGTTCTTC | CASSGSSGGAYNEQFF
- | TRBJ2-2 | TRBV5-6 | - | TGTGCCAGCAGCTTGGGGGGCCGACAGGAGCTGTTTTTT | CASSLGGRQELFF
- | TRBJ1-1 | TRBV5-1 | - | TGCGCCAGCAGCTTGGAGGTTACAGGCTGGGACATGAACACTGAAGCTTTCTTT | CASSLEVTGWDMNTEAFF
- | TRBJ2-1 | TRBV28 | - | TGTGCCAGCAGTTTATTGGGCCAAGAGCAGTTCTTC | CASSLLGQEQFF
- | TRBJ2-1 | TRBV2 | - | TGTGCCAGCAGAGCGAATTACAATGAGCAGTTCTTC | CASRANYNEQFF
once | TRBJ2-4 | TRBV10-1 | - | TGCGCCAGCCCGACTTGCGGGGGCGACGTAGCCAAAAACATTCAGTACTTC | CASPTCGGDVAKNIQYF
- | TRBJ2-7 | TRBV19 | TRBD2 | TGTGCCAGTAGGCCTCCCTCAACTAGCGGAGCCTCCTACGAGCAGTACTTC | CASRPPSTSGASYEQYF
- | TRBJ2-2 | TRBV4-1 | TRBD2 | TGCGCCAGCAGCCAAGAGGGACTAGCGGGGGGGCTCAGCACCGGGGAGCTGTTTTTT | CASSQEGLAGGLSTGELFF
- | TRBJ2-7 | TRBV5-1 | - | TGCGCCAGCAGCTTGGAGGGCACCAACTACGAGCAGTACTTC | CASSLEGTNYEQYF
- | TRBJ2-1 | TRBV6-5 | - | TGTGCCAGCAGTTCCAGGGGAGGGGGGGATTACAATGAGCAGTTCTTC | CASSSRGGGDYNEQFF
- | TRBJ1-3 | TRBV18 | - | TGTGCCAGCTCAGAGACCCCAATCTCTGGAAACACCATATATTTT | CASSETPISGNTIYF
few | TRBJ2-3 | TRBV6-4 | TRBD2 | TGTGCCAGCAGTGACTCCGGCTCGGGGGGGGCAGATACGCAGTATTTT | CASSDSGSGGADTQYF
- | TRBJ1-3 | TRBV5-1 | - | TGCGCCAGCAGCTTGGGAGGGGGAAACACCATATATTTT | CASSLGGGNTIYF
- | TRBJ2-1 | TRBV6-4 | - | TGTGCCAGCAGTAGCGTGGGTTTCAATGAGCAGTTCTTC | CASSSVGFNEQFF